Listed below are T cell receptor beta chains from one sample, sequenced in a study of cytomegalovirus exposure and HLA in healthy donors. Measured with immunoSEQ multiplex PCR; TCRdb has only the in-frame clones, and not every one. Of 90,000 to 130,000 clones listed, under 85% are singletons. Input material: PBMCs. The origin of the receptors is a woman under 30 in good health and CMV-seronegative. Both conserved end residues are part of each CDR3. D genes are given only for firm matches. The listing skips clone size in some rows; elsewhere it reads once, few, many or a size class.

TRBV25-1	TRBD1	-	TRBJ2-2	TGTGCCAGCAGTGACATCAGACAGGGTTCCTTGGGGGAGCTGTTTTTT	CASSDIRQGSLGELFF
TRBV29-1	-	-	TRBJ2-1	TGCAGCGTTGGAGGCTCTAATGAGCAGTTCTTC	CSVGGSNEQFF
TRBV7-9	TRBD2	once	TRBJ2-7	TGTGCCAGCAGCTTTGGGACTAGCGGGGGGAACGAGCAGTACTTC	CASSFGTSGGNEQYF
TRBV5-1	-	once	TRBJ1-2	TGCGCCAGCAGGGAGGGGCTCGGGGGCTACACCTTC	CASREGLGGYTF
TRBV6-1	-	few	TRBJ2-7	TGTGCCAGCAGTGATCCAAACTACGAGCAGTACTTC	CASSDPNYEQYF
TRBV28	-	-	TRBJ2-1	TGTGCCAGCCGTCTTTACGAGTCGTACTACAATGAGCAGTTCTTC	CASRLYESYYNEQFF
TRBV6-1	TRBD1	-	TRBJ1-4	TGTGCCAGCGACCCAAGACAGGGACGAGAAAAACTGTTTTTT	CASDPRQGREKLFF
TRBV2	-	-	TRBJ1-4	TGTGCCAGCTCGGGAATAGCGGAAAAACTGTTTTTT	CASSGIAEKLFF
TRBV5-6	TRBD2	-	TRBJ2-3	TGTGCCAGCAGCTTAGCCCCTCCGGGACTAAGGAGAACCGATACGCAGTATTTT	CASSLAPPGLRRTDTQYF
TRBV25-1	TRBD2	-	TRBJ2-1	TGTGCCAGCAGTGAAATGGGGGCGGGGGGTTCCTACAATGAGCAGTTCTTC	CASSEMGAGGSYNEQFF
TRBV13	-	-	TRBJ1-4	TGTGCCAGCAGCGTTAGGGGATCAACTAATGAAAAACTGTTTTTT	CASSVRGSTNEKLFF
TRBV29-1	TRBD1	-	TRBJ1-1	TGCAGCGGCAACAGGGGGAACACTGAAGCTTTCTTT	CSGNRGNTEAFF
TRBV6-5	-	few	TRBJ1-2	TGTGCCAGCAGACGGGGGGGGAATGGCTACACCTTC	CASRRGGNGYTF
TRBV4-1	TRBD1	few	TRBJ1-2	TGCGCCAGCAGCCAACCGGGACAGGGGAGCTATGGCTACACCTTC	CASSQPGQGSYGYTF
TRBV27	TRBD2	once	TRBJ2-5	TGTGCCAGCAGTAGTAGCGGGGCGCTCCAAGAGACCCAGTACTTC	CASSSSGALQETQYF
TRBV7-2	TRBD1	few	TRBJ2-7	TGTGCCAGCAGCTTCAGAGGGACAGGGCATTACGAGCAGTACTTC	CASSFRGTGHYEQYF
TRBV18	TRBD2	-	TRBJ2-1	TGTGCCAGCTCACCAGTAGCGGGGGCGTTATACAATGAGCAGTTCTTC	CASSPVAGALYNEQFF
TRBV19	TRBD1	-	TRBJ1-5	TGTGCCAGTAGTATCGGGACAGAAGCTTACAATCAGCCCCAGCATTTT	CASSIGTEAYNQPQHF
TRBV6-5	TRBD1	few	TRBJ1-2	TGTGCCAGCAGTTCTGGGGACAGGGGTTTGGATGGCTACACCTTC	CASSSGDRGLDGYTF
TRBV10-3	-	-	TRBJ1-1	TGTGCTCTAAGGCAGGGTGGGAACACTGAAGCTTTCTTT	CALRQGGNTEAFF
TRBV5-1	-	once	TRBJ2-3	TGCGCCAGCAGGTTGGACAGCCGCACAGATACGCAGTATTTT	CASRLDSRTDTQYF
TRBV6-1	-	-	TRBJ2-1	TGTGCCACCTCGAGGGACTGGGGTAATGAGCAGTTCTTC	CATSRDWGNEQFF
TRBV27	TRBD2	-	TRBJ2-7	TGTGCCAGCAGTTTACGTAGCGGGGGGAATTACGAGCAGTACTTC	CASSLRSGGNYEQYF
TRBV23-1	-	-	TRBJ2-7	TGCGCCAGCAGTCACCCCGCGACACTTAAGAGCTCCTACGAGCAGTACTTC	CASSHPATLKSSYEQYF
TRBV28	TRBD2	-	TRBJ2-5	TGTGCCACCTCGACTAGCGGGGAAGAGACCCAGTACTTC	CATSTSGEETQYF
TRBV9	TRBD1	-	TRBJ1-2	TGTGCCAGCAGCGCCGAATCAGGAACCGGGACAGGACTACCCCTAGAAGGCTACACCTTC	CASSAESGTGTGLPLEGYTF
TRBV7-8	-	-	TRBJ2-7	TGTGCCAGCAGCTTAGAAACAGACTACGAGCAGTACTTC	CASSLETDYEQYF
TRBV9	TRBD1	-	TRBJ2-7	TGTGCCAGCAGCGTAGGGGTCCGACAGGGTCGCTCCTACGAGCAGTACTTC	CASSVGVRQGRSYEQYF
TRBV7-8	-	-	TRBJ2-3	TGTGCCAGCAGCTTAGGGGTAGTGGGGCCCAGCACAGATACGCAGTATTTT	CASSLGVVGPSTDTQYF
TRBV7-2	-	-	TRBJ2-1	TGTGCCAGCAGCTTAGTTCTCCTAGAGCAGTTCTTC	CASSLVLLEQFF
TRBV5-6	-	-	TRBJ1-2	TGTGCCAGCAGCTTGCCGGGGAACTATGGCTACACCTTC	CASSLPGNYGYTF
TRBV27	-	-	TRBJ1-6	TGTGCCAGCAGTTTAAGCCGCACGGCCTATAATTCACCCCTCCACTTT	CASSLSRTAYNSPLHF
TRBV6-1	-	-	TRBJ1-6	TGTGCCAGCAGATCCGGGACTTATTATAATTCACCCCTCCACTTT	CASRSGTYYNSPLHF
TRBV11-3	-	-	TRBJ2-1	TGTGCCAGCAGCTCCAGCTCCTACAATGAGCAGTTCTTC	CASSSSSYNEQFF
TRBV5-6	TRBD1	-	TRBJ1-2	TGTGCCAGCAGCCCCGGGACAGGGGTAGGCTATGGCTACACCTTC	CASSPGTGVGYGYTF
TRBV11-2	-	-	TRBJ2-3	TGTGCCAGCACCTTCCCTTTCACAGATACGCAGTATTTT	CASTFPFTDTQYF
TRBV5-6	-	-	TRBJ2-2	TGTGCCAGCAGCTTGTCGACCGGGGAGCTGTTTTTT	CASSLSTGELFF